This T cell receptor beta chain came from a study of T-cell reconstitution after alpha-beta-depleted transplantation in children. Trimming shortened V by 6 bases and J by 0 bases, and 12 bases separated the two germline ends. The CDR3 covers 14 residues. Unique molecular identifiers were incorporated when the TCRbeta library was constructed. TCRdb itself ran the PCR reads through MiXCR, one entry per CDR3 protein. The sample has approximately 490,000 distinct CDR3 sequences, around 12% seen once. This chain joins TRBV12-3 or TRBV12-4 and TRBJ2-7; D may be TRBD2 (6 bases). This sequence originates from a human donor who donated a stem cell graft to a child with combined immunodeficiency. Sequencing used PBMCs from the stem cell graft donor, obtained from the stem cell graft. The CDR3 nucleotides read TGTGCCAGCAGCGAGAGGGACTTCTCCTACGAGCAGTACTTC. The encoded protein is CASSERDFSYEQYF.